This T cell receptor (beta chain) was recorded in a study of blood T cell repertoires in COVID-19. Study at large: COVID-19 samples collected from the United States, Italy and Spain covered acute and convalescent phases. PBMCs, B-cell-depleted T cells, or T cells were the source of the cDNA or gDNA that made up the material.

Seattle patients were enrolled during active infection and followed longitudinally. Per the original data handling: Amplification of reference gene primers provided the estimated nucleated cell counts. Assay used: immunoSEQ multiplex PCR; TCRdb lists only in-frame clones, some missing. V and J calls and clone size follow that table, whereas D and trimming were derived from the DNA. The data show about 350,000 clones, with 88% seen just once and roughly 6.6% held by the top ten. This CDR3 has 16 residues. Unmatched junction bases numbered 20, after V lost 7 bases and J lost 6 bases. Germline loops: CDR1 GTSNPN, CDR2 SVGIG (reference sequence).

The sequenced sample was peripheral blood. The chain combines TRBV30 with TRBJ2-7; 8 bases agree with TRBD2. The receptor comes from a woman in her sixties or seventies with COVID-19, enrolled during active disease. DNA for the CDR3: TGTGCCTACGCCGGGGGGGGCACCCCTTTCTCGGGCGAGCAGTACTTC. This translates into CAYAGGGTPFSGEQYF.